This is a list of T cell receptor beta chains from one sample in a study of T cells in Graves' hyperthyroidism and ophthalmopathy. TCRdb redid the calling of the multiplex PCR reads with MiXCR, one entry per CDR3 protein. The sample yields over 350,000 distinct CDR3 sequences, approximately 17% seen once. Source material: blood. These receptors came from a man aged 18 to 29 with Graves' ophthalmopathy. The CDR3 runs from the conserved cysteine through the conserved F or W. The D gene is left open where the match is weak. The size field is filled for only some rows; it gives once, few, many or a size class.

d_gene,v_gene,len,abundance,j_gene,CDR3nt,CDR3aa
TRBD1,TRBV29-1,11,few,TRBJ2-5,TGCAGCGTTGTTGAGGTGGGGACAGCCTACTTC,CSVVEVGTAYF
TRBD1,TRBV7-9,15,many,TRBJ1-2,TGTGCCAGCAGCCTGGGACAGGGAAGTTTTTATGGCTACACCTTC,CASSLGQGSFYGYTF
TRBD2,TRBV7-2,15,many,TRBJ2-7,TGTGCCAGCAGCTCTCGGACTAGCGGGGGATACGAGCAGTACTTC,CASSSRTSGGYEQYF
TRBD2,TRBV6-4,16,once,TRBJ2-3,TGTGCCAGCAGTGACTCAACTAGCGGGGGGTCAGATACGCAGTATTTT,CASSDSTSGGSDTQYF
NA,TRBV19,13,few,TRBJ2-2,TGTGCCAGTAGTTTCCTCAAGGCCGGGGAGCTGTTTTTT,CASSFLKAGELFF
TRBD2,TRBV28,13,many,TRBJ2-3,TGTGCCAGCATAGGGACTAGCGCGAATACGCAGTATTTT,CASIGTSANTQYF
NA,TRBV3-1,15,many,TRBJ2-2,TGTGCCAGCAGCCCCCCGTATGCCGACACCGGGGAGCTGTTTTTT,CASSPPYADTGELFF
TRBD1,TRBV13,14,many,TRBJ1-4,TGTGCCAGCAGCGAACAGGGGCGGAATGAAAAACTGTTTTTT,CASSEQGRNEKLFF
NA,TRBV11-2,12,once,TRBJ2-5,TGTGCCAGCAGGGGCAGGGCGCGGACCCAGTACTTC,CASRGRARTQYF
NA,TRBV10-3,16,many,TRBJ1-1,TGTGCCATCAGTGAGTCATGGCAGGGAGGGAGGAATGAAGCTTTCTTT,CAISESWQGGRNEAFF
NA,TRBV29-1,10,few,TRBJ1-1,TGCAGCGTTGATAAGGGGGAAGCTTTCTTT,CSVDKGEAFF
TRBD2,TRBV5-1,17,NA,TRBJ2-1,TGCGCCAGCAGAAACCATACGACGAGCGGGGGGGCCGGGGAGCAGTTCTTC,CASRNHTTSGGAGEQFF
NA,TRBV4-1,14,many,TRBJ2-7,TGCGCCAGCAGCCAAGCTCGGGGGCCCTACGAGCAGTACTTC,CASSQARGPYEQYF
NA,TRBV20-1,14,few,TRBJ1-3,TGCAGTGCTATCCCAGGGCAGGGTGGAAACACCATATATTTT,CSAIPGQGGNTIYF
NA,TRBV27,18,many,TRBJ1-2,TGTGCCAGCAGTTTATCGAGGTTCGTAGGGAGACAGATGAATGGCTACACCTTC,CASSLSRFVGRQMNGYTF
TRBD1,TRBV20-1,14,many,TRBJ2-5,TGCAGTGCCCCTCGACAGGGCAGTCAAGAGACCCAGTACTTC,CSAPRQGSQETQYF
NA,TRBV6-4,16,few,TRBJ1-2,TGTGCCAGCAGTGATTCTTGGTGGCAGGACAACTATGGCTACACCTTC,CASSDSWWQDNYGYTF
TRBD1,TRBV15,15,few,TRBJ2-2,TGTGCCACCAGCGATGGGGGGACAGGGAGGCGGGAGCTGTTTTTT,CATSDGGTGRRELFF
NA,TRBV4-1,15,few,TRBJ1-2,TGCGCCAGCAGCCAAGAACCAGGGGTTAACTATGGCTACACCTTC,CASSQEPGVNYGYTF
TRBD1,TRBV20-1,14,few,TRBJ2-5,TGCAGTGCCGAGGGGGACAGGGGGTACGAGACCCAGTACTTC,CSAEGDRGYETQYF